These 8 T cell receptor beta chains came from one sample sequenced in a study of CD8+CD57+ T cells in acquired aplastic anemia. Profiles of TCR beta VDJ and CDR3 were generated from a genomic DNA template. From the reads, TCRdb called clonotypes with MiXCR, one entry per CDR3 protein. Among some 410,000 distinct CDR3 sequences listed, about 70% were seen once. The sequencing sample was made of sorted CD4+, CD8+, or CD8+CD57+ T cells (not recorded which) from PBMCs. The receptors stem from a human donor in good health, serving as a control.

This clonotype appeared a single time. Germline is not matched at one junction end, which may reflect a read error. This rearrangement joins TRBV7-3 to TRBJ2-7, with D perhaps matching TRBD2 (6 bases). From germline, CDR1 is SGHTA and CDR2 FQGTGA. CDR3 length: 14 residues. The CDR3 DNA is TGTGCCAGCAGCTTGGGGGAGGCCAGCTCCCCGCTGCACTTC. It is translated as CASSLGEASSPLHF.

The CDR3 nucleotides are TGTGCCAGCAGCCTAGCCGGGCAGGGACACGATGAGCAGTTCTTC. Translating it yields CASSLAGQGHDEQFF. This chain links TRBV7-3 with TRBJ2-1; a weak D match, TRBD1 (6 bases). Trimming removed 5 bases at V and 8 bases at J, with 19 bases between. This CDR3 has 15 amino acids. From germline, CDR1 is SGHTA and CDR2 FQGTGA.

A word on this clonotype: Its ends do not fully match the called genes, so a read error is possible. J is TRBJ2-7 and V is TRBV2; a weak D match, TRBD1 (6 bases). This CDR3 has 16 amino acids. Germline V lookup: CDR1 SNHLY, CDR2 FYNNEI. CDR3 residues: CASSPPGGDIGDQHNF. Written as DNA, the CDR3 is TGTGCCAGCAGCCCGCCCGGTGGGGACATAGGGGACCAGCATAACTTC.

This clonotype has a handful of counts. The CDR3 sequence: CATGQGLYEQYF. The CDR3 bases are TGTGCCACCGGACAGGGACTTTACGAGCAGTACTTC. V usage is TRBV19 and J usage is TRBJ2-7; 8 bases line up with TRBD1. The ends lost 10 bases at V and 4 bases at J; junction bases unmatched: 6. This CDR3 region has 12 residues. Germline V gives CDR1 LNHDA, CDR2 SQIVND (reference sequence).

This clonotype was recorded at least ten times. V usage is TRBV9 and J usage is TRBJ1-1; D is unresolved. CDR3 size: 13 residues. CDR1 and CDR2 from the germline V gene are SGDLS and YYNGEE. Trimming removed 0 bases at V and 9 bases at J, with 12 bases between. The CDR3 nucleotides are TGTGCCAGCAGCGTAGAGAGGGAATCAAAAGCTTTCTTT. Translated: CASSVERESKAFF.

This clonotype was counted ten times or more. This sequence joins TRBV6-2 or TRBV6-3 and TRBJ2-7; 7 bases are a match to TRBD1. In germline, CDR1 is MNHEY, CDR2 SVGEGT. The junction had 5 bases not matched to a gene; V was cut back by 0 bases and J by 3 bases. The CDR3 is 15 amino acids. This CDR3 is CASSYSNRGDYEQYF. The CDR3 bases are TGTGCCAGCAGTTACTCAAACAGGGGCGACTACGAGCAGTACTTC.

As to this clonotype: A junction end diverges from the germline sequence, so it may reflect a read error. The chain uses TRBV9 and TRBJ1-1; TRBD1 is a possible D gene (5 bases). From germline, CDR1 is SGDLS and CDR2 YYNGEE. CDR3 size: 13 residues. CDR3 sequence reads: CASSLDGTTEAFF. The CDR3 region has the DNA TGTGCTAGCAGCTTAGACGGGACGACTGAAGCTTTCTTT.

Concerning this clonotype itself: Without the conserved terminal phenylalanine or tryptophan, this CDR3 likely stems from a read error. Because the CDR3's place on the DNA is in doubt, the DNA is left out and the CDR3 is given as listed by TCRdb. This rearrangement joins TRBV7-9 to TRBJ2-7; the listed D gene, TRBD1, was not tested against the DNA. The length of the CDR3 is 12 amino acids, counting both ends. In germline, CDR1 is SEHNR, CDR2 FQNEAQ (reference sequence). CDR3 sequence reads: CASSEYALEPQH.